The 32 T cell receptor beta chains below all came from one sample that was sequenced in a study of blood T cell repertoires in COVID-19. Profiling relied on immunoSEQ multiplex PCR, and the TCRdb table lists in-frame clones only, not all of them. The table lists some 200,000 clones, about nine tenths of them singletons. The sequenced sample consisted of PBMCs or T cells enriched from blood (not recorded which). Receptors originate from a woman between 40 and 50 years old with acute COVID-19.

This rearrangement joins TRBV4-1 to TRBJ2-1; 8 nucleotides agree with TRBD2. CDR1 and CDR2 (germline): MGHRA, YSYEKL. The CDR3 has 15 residues. V lost 5 bases to trimming and J lost 5 bases; unmatched junction nucleotides: 8. CDR3 DNA: TGCGCCAGCAGCAACGGGGGGGGCCGGGACAATGAGCAGTTCTTC. Its protein is CASSNGGGRDNEQFF.

The V call is TRBV24-1, the J call TRBJ2-3, with TRBD2 matching over 9 bases. The CDR3 is made up of 16 amino acids. The germline gives CDR1 KGHDR, CDR2 SFDVKD. Unmatched junction bases numbered 8, after V lost 1 base and J lost 7 bases. In DNA, the CDR3 is TGTGCCACCAGTGATTTTCAGCGGGGGGAACGTAATACGCAGTATTTT. As protein: CATSDFQRGERNTQYF.

V and J are TRBV3-1 (or the pseudogene TRBV3-2) and TRBJ1-2; TRBD1 might be the D (5 bases). The CDR3 is made up of 14 amino acids. With 1 base removed from V and 4 bases from J, the gap between germline ends came to 10 bases. In germline, CDR1 is LGHDT, CDR2 YNNKEL (reference sequence). The DNA of the CDR3 is TGTGCCAGCAGCCAAGCGACAGACTCCTATGGCTACACCTTC. This encodes CASSQATDSYGYTF.

This rearrangement joins TRBV13 to TRBJ2-1, with a weak D call TRBD2 (6 bases). This CDR3 region has 14 residues. V dropped 2 bases and J dropped 4 bases, with 9 bases sitting between them. Germline values: CDR1 PRHDT, CDR2 FYEKMQ (reference sequence). CDR3 amino acids: CASSLTAGYNEQFF. The CDR3 coding sequence is TGTGCCAGCAGCTTAACAGCGGGTTACAATGAGCAGTTCTTC.

This sequence joins TRBV18 and TRBJ2-2; no firm D call. The CDR3 has 13 residues. Trimming cost V 6 bases and J 6 bases, with 11 bases left between them. Looked up from germline, CDR1 is KGHSH and CDR2 is LQKENI. CDR3 loop: CASSPVRSGELFF. Written as DNA, the CDR3 is TGTGCCAGCTCTCCGGTGAGATCCGGGGAGCTGTTTTTT. The full variable domain, in which reference TRBV18 and TRBJ2-2 provide the parts outside the CDR3, is NAGVMQNPRHLVRRRGQEARLRCSPMKGHSHVYWYRQLPEEGLKFMVYLQKENIIDESGMPKERFSAEFPKEGPSILRIQQVVRGDSAAYFCASSPVRSGELFFGEGSRLTVL.

V gene TRBV29-1 combines with J gene TRBJ2-1; no clear D gene. The CDR3 has 12 amino acids. Trimming cost V 6 bases and J 0 bases, with 6 bases left between them. Germline loops: CDR1 SQVTM, CDR2 ANQGSEA. This CDR3 is CSVVSSYNEQFF. In DNA, the CDR3 is TGCAGCGTGGTTAGCTCCTACAATGAGCAGTTCTTC.

Only one count was recorded for this clone. The genes are TRBV18 and TRBJ1-2; D unclear. CDR1 and CDR2 from the germline V gene are KGHSH and LQKENI. The CDR3 length is 14 residues. Trimming pared 6 bases from V and 6 bases from J, leaving 17 bases between. The CDR3 DNA reads TGTGCCAGCTCCTCCTCTCTGACAATTGATGGCTACACCTTC. Protein product: CASSSSLTIDGYTF.

This chain joins TRBV27 and TRBJ2-1; 8 nucleotides align to TRBD1. V trimming: 8 bases; J trimming: 4 bases; junction bases outside the gene matches: 4. The V gene's germline CDR1 is MNHEY and CDR2 SMNVEV (reference sequence). This CDR3 is built from 13 residues. CDR3 in amino acids: CASGTGEYNEQFF. CDR3 coding DNA: TGTGCCAGCGGGACAGGAGAATACAATGAGCAGTTCTTC.

The genes are TRBV6-2 or TRBV6-3 and TRBJ1-5; a weak D match, TRBD1 (6 bases). The CDR3 is 14 residues long. From germline, CDR1 is MNHEY and CDR2 SVGEGT. The V end was cut by 5 bases, the J end by 8 bases, with 16 bases between. The CDR3 bases are TGTGCCAGCAGTCACTGGAGGGGGAGGGAGCCCCAGCATTTT. Encoded protein: CASSHWRGREPQHF.

The V gene is TRBV7-9, the J gene TRBJ2-7; 7 bases agree with TRBD1. CDR1 and CDR2 (germline): SEHNR, FQNEAQ (reference sequence). The V segment lost 3 bases and the J segment 4 bases; nucleotides outside the gene matches: 6. The CDR3 covers 14 residues. The CDR3 region is CASSLTGYLYEQYF. The CDR3 region has the DNA TGTGCCAGCAGCTTGACAGGGTATCTGTACGAGCAGTACTTC. Complete variable domain (other parts from reference TRBV7-9 and TRBJ2-7): DTGVSQNPRHKITKRGQNVTFRCDPISEHNRLYWYRQTLGQGPEFLTYFQNEAQLEKSRLLSDRFSAERPKGSFSTLEIQRTEQGDSAMYLCASSLTGYLYEQYFGPGTRLTVT.

The CDR3 loop reads CASSPGSGGAEKLFF. Here the CDR3 DNA reads TGTGCCAGCAGCCCGGGCTCAGGGGGCGCGGAAAAACTGTTTTTT. This chain uses TRBV5-6 with TRBJ1-4; 8 nucleotides line up with TRBD1. V lost 4 bases, J lost 8 bases, and 10 bases stayed unmatched. The germline V gene encodes CDR1 SGHDT and CDR2 YYEEEE. This CDR3 contains 15 residues.

This chain uses TRBV9 with TRBJ1-1; D gene unclear. Trimming shortened V by 0 bases and J by 6 bases, and 9 bases separated the two germline ends. This CDR3 contains 13 residues. Germline assignment: CDR1 SGDLS and CDR2 YYNGEE. CDR3 bases: TGTGCCAGCAGCGTAGGGGCAGGCTCTGAAGCTTTCTTT. Protein: CASSVGAGSEAFF.

V usage is TRBV13 and J usage is TRBJ1-4; D uncertain. The CDR3 totals 14 residues. CDR1 and CDR2 from the germline V gene are PRHDT and FYEKMQ (reference sequence). Trimming cost V 5 bases and J 4 bases, with 11 bases left between them. The CDR3 DNA is TGTGCCAGCAGCCCCCGCGGGAATAATGAAAAACTGTTTTTT. Amino acid sequence: CASSPRGNNEKLFF.

The chain links TRBV4-3 to TRBJ1-1; D is perhaps TRBD1 (5 bases). Germline V gene sequence: CDR1 LGHNA, CDR2 YSLEER. This CDR3 has 14 amino acids. V dropped 3 bases and J dropped 4 bases, with 12 bases sitting between them. The CDR3 nucleotides are TGCGCCAGCAGCCACGCAGGGTTCGGCACTGAAGCTTTCTTT. Translated, it gives CASSHAGFGTEAFF.

The chain combines TRBV27 with TRBJ1-2, with 8 bases identical to TRBD1. V dropped 5 bases and J dropped 2; count of bases not matched to a gene: 7. In germline, CDR1 is MNHEY, CDR2 SMNVEV (reference sequence). The CDR3 length is 15 residues. The CDR3 coding sequence is TGTGCCAGCAGTCGTGACAGGGGTCCCAACTATGGCTACACCTTC. It is translated as CASSRDRGPNYGYTF.

Only a few counts were recorded for this clone. The chain links TRBV5-6 to TRBJ1-5; TRBD1 agrees at 9 bases. Trimming removed 3 bases from V and 3 bases from J; junction bases left unmatched: 13. The CDR3 has 18 residues. Germline assignment: CDR1 SGHDT and CDR2 YYEEEE. The DNA for the CDR3 is TGTGCCAGCAGCTCGTATCAACCGGGACAGGGCTTCAATCAGCCCCAGCATTTT. This translates into CASSSYQPGQGFNQPQHF.

The chain employs TRBV27 and TRBJ2-1; TRBD1 is a possible D gene (6 bases). Germline CDR1 MNHEY, CDR2 SMNVEV (reference sequence). The CDR3 has 16 amino acids. Trimming removed 10 bases from V and 0 bases from J, with 19 bases in between. CDR3 DNA sequence: TGTGCCACGCGAGGGGTCAGGGGCTTCTCCTACAATGAGCAGTTCTTC. Translation gives CATRGVRGFSYNEQFF.

J is TRBJ2-7 and V is TRBV9; 11 positions agree with TRBD2. CDR3 length equals 15 residues. V dropped 3 bases and J dropped 6; count of bases not matched to a gene: 8. The germline CDR1 and CDR2 sequences are SGDLS and YYNGEE. In nucleotides, the CDR3 is TGTGCCAGCAGCGGAGGGGGACTAGCGGTATCCGAGCAGTACTTC. Translated: CASSGGGLAVSEQYF.

The J gene is TRBJ1-1, the V gene TRBV4-2; 7 positions agree with TRBD1. Unmatched junction bases numbered 12, after V lost 4 bases and J lost 4 bases. The germline V gene has CDR1 LGHNA and CDR2 YNFKEQ. The CDR3 covers 16 residues. The CDR3 region is CASSPTLTGVVTEAFF. The CDR3 DNA reads as TGTGCCAGCAGCCCTACCCTTACAGGGGTGGTCACTGAAGCTTTCTTT.

V usage is TRBV20-1 and J usage is TRBJ2-7; perhaps TRBD1 as D (5 bases). Germline V lookup: CDR1 DFQATT, CDR2 SNEGSKA (reference sequence). The CDR3 has 11 amino acids. Trimming cost V 1 base and J 6 bases, with 7 bases left between them. The CDR3 reads CSARVGVEQYF. In nucleotides, the CDR3 is TGCAGTGCTAGAGTAGGGGTCGAGCAGTACTTC.

The chain employs TRBV30 and TRBJ1-2; tentatively, D is TRBD1 (5 bases). The germline gives CDR1 GTSNPN, CDR2 SVGIG (reference sequence). Between the trimmed V and J ends, which lost 3 bases and 2 bases, there was a span of 13 bases. This CDR3 has 14 amino acids. CDR3 residues: CAWRYRQRNYGYTF. The CDR3 DNA sequence: TGTGCCTGGAGGTATCGACAGAGGAACTATGGCTACACCTTC. The full variable domain, with the rest looked up from reference TRBV30 and TRBJ1-2, is SQTIHQWPATLVQPVGSPLSLECTVEGTSNPNLYWYRQAAGRGLQLLFYSVGIGQISSEVPQNLSASRPQDRQFILSSKKLLLSDSGFYLCAWRYRQRNYGYTFGSGTRLTVV.

Only one count was recorded for this clone. The rearrangement uses TRBV18 and TRBJ1-1; D is perhaps TRBD1 (5 bases). Germline CDR1 KGHSH, CDR2 LQKENI. This CDR3 is built from 16 residues. Trimming removed 4 bases at V and 3 bases at J, with 18 bases between. The CDR3 spells CASSLYGLGGDTEAFF. The CDR3 DNA is TGTGCCAGCTCACTCTACGGCCTAGGAGGGGACACTGAAGCTTTCTTT.

This clone was counted once. The rearrangement uses TRBV18 and TRBJ2-2; D might be TRBD1 (6 bases). The CDR3 contains 15 residues. Trimming pared 3 bases from V and 1 base from J, leaving 9 bases between. The germline V gene encodes CDR1 KGHSH and CDR2 LQKENI. DNA of the CDR3: TGTGCCAGCTCACCCCGGACAGTGAACACCGGGGAGCTGTTTTTT. Its protein product is CASSPRTVNTGELFF.

The chain couples TRBV12-3 or TRBV12-4 to TRBJ1-5, with TRBD1 matching over 8 bases. V was pared by 9 bases and J by 4 bases, with 5 bases of the junction left unmatched. This CDR3 spans 13 amino acids. The CDR3 sequence is CASGQGGNQPQHF. CDR3 nucleotides: TGTGCCAGTGGACAGGGTGGAAATCAGCCCCAGCATTTT.

The gene calls are TRBV4-3 and TRBJ2-5; possibly TRBD2 for D (6 bases). CDR1 is LGHNA, CDR2 YSLEER, per germline. V shed 1 base and J shed 5 bases, with 11 bases lying between them. CDR3 length: 14 residues. CDR3 nucleotide sequence: TGCGCCAGCAGCCAAGGGACTACTCGGGAGACCCAGTACTTC. Amino acid sequence: CASSQGTTRETQYF.

CDR3 amino acids: CASSQPAPMNTEAFF. CDR3 DNA: TGTGCCAGCAGCCAACCCGCGCCCATGAACACTGAAGCTTTCTTT. V gene TRBV3-1 (or the pseudogene TRBV3-2) combines with J gene TRBJ1-1, with D unclear. CDR3 length: 15 amino acids. Trimming stripped 2 bases from V and 0 bases from J, with 10 bases between. In germline, CDR1 is LGHDT, CDR2 YNNKEL (reference sequence).

This rearrangement joins TRBV3-1 (or the pseudogene TRBV3-2) to TRBJ2-5, with TRBD1 as a possible D gene (6 bases). CDR3 length: 16 residues. The V and J ends lost 5 bases and 4 bases respectively, with 20 bases between them. Germline CDR1 and CDR2: LGHDT and YNNKEL (reference sequence). CDR3 sequence: CASSFNPTGSGETQYF. The CDR3 coding sequence is TGTGCCAGCAGCTTTAACCCAACAGGGAGCGGAGAGACCCAGTACTTC.

The V gene is TRBV11-2, the J gene TRBJ2-6; possibly TRBD1 for D (5 bases). Germline assignment: CDR1 SGHAT and CDR2 FQNNGV. Between the trimmed V and J ends, which lost 5 bases and 0 bases, there was a span of 8 bases. The CDR3 is made up of 15 amino acids. The CDR3: CASSRQNSGANVLTF. The CDR3 nucleotides read TGTGCCAGCAGCCGACAGAACTCTGGGGCCAACGTCCTGACTTTC.

The chain joins TRBV3-1 (or the pseudogene TRBV3-2) to TRBJ1-3; 12 bases map to TRBD1. The CDR3 is 19 amino acids. The J segment lost 5 bases and the V segment lost 1 base, leaving 12 bases of the junction unmatched. CDR1 is LGHDT and CDR2 is YNNKEL in the germline V gene (reference sequence). CDR3 sequence (DNA): TGTGCCAGCAGCCAAGGAATACCGGGACAGGGGGCCGGTAGAAACACCATATATTTT. As protein: CASSQGIPGQGAGRNTIYF.

The rearrangement joins TRBV2 to TRBJ1-1; the match to TRBD1 covers 7 bases. CDR1 is SNHLY, CDR2 FYNNEI, per germline. V was pared by 5 bases and J by 0 bases, with 12 bases of the junction left unmatched. The CDR3 sequence is 17 residues long. CDR3 protein: CASSFARDSTLNTEAFF. CDR3 bases: TGTGCCAGCAGTTTCGCCCGGGACAGCACTCTGAACACTGAAGCTTTCTTT.

This chain joins TRBV12-3 or TRBV12-4 and TRBJ1-1; 7 nucleotides line up with TRBD1. V was pared by 7 bases and J by 1 base, with 3 bases of the junction left unmatched. CDR3 length equals 13 residues. CDR3: CASTGTANTEAFF. CDR3 nucleotides: TGTGCCAGCACCGGGACAGCGAACACTGAAGCTTTCTTT.

The rearrangement links TRBV9 to TRBJ1-2; TRBD1 agrees at 7 bases. CDR3 length: 15 amino acids. In germline, CDR1 is SGDLS, CDR2 YYNGEE. Trimming took 2 bases from V and 6 from J; bases not matched to a gene: 10. CDR3 sequence (DNA): TGTGCCAGCAGCGTTAGCGGTCAGACAGGGAATGGCTACACCTTC. This codes for CASSVSGQTGNGYTF.